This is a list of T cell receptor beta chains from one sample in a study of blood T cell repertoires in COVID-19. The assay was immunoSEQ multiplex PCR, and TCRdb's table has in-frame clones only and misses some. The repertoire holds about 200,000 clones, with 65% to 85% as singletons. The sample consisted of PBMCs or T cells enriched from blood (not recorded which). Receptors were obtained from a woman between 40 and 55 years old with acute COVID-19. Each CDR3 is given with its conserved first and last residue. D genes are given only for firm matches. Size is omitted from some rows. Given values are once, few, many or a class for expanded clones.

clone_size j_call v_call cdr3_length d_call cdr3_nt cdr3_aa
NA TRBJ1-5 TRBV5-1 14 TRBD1 TGCGCCAGCAGCTTGGACAGGGGGACTTCGCCCCAGCATTTT CASSLDRGTSPQHF
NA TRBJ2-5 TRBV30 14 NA TGTGCCTGGAGTGTGGGCGGACAAGTGGAGACCCAGTACTTC CAWSVGGQVETQYF
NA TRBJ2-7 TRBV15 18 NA TGTGCCACCAGCAGAGATTCTAGTGCAGGGCTCCTCTCCTACGAGCAGTACTTC CATSRDSSAGLLSYEQYF
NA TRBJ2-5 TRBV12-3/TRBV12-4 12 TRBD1 TGTGCCAGCGGACAGGTTCAAGAGACCCAGTACTTC CASGQVQETQYF
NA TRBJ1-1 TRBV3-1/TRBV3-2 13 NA TGTGCCAGCAGACCCGACACCGACACTGAAGCTTTCTTT CASRPDTDTEAFF
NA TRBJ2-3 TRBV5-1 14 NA TGCGCCAGCAGATGGGGGGTCAGCACAGATACGCAGTATTTT CASRWGVSTDTQYF
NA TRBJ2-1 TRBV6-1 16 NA TGTGCCAGCAGTGTTGGGGCAGGGGCAGGTTACAATGAGCAGTTCTTC CASSVGAGAGYNEQFF
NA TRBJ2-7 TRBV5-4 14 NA TGTGCCAGCAGACCGGGACTTACCGCCTACGAGCAGTACTTC CASRPGLTAYEQYF
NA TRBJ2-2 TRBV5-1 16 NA TGCGCCAGCAGCAGGACCGGGACTTCCGGGGCCGGGGAGCTGTTTTTT CASSRTGTSGAGELFF
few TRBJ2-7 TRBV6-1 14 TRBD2 TGTGCCAGCAGTTCCAGCGGGAGTTCCCACGAGCAGTACTTC CASSSSGSSHEQYF
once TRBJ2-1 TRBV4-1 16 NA TGCGCCAGCAGCCCACGACTAGTAGGCTCCTACAATGAGCAGTTCTTC CASSPRLVGSYNEQFF
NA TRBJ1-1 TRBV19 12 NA TGTGCCAGTAGTCCCCCCCGCGTAGAAGCTTTCTTT CASSPPRVEAFF
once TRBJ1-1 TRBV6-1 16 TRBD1 TGTGCCAGCAGTGCTGAGGACAGGGTGTCACCCCTAGGGGCTTTCTTT CASSAEDRVSPLGAFF
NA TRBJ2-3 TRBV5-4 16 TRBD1 TGTGCCAGCAGCTTTTCCGACAGGGTATTCACAGATACGCAGTATTTT CASSFSDRVFTDTQYF
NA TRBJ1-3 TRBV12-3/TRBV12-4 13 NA TGTGCCAGCAGTTTTCAGGGGTTGGACACCATATATTTT CASSFQGLDTIYF
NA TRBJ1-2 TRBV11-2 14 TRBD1 TGTGCCAGCAGCTCGATAACAGGGGTGGGTGGCTACACCTTC CASSSITGVGGYTF
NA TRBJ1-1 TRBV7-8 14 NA TGTGCCAGCAGCCCCGGGAGGGGATTTACTGAAGCTTTCTTT CASSPGRGFTEAFF
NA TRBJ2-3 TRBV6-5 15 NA TGTGCCAGCAGCCCCATCGACAGGCAGGCAGATACGCAGTATTTT CASSPIDRQADTQYF
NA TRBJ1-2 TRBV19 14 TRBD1 TGTGCCAGTAGTCCCGACAGGGATAACTATGGCTACACCTTC CASSPDRDNYGYTF
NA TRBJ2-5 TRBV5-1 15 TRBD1 TGCGCCAGCAGCTTGCGGACAGGGGGCCAAGAGACCCAGTACTTC CASSLRTGGQETQYF
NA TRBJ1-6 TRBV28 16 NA TGTGCCAGCAGGACGGACTGGAAGGACTATAATTCACCCCTCCACTTT CASRTDWKDYNSPLHF
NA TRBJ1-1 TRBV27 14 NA TGTGCCAGCAGTCCCCGGGTTTCGAACACTGAAGCTTTCTTT CASSPRVSNTEAFF
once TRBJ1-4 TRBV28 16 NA TGTGCCAGCAGTCCCTTAGGACAGACCCACCATGAAAAACTGTTTTTT CASSPLGQTHHEKLFF
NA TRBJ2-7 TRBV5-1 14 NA TGCGCCAGCAGCTTGGCCAAGACAGACTACGAGCAGTACTTC CASSLAKTDYEQYF
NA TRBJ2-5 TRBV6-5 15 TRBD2 TGTGCCAGCACCGCGGGGGGCTTCCATCAAGAGACCCAGTACTTC CASTAGGFHQETQYF
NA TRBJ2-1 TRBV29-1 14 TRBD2 TGCAGCCCTCTCCGGGCGGGAGTAAACAATGAGCAGTTCTTC CSPLRAGVNNEQFF
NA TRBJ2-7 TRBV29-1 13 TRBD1 TGCAGCGTTGCCCGACAGGGGACAGACGAGCAGTACTTC CSVARQGTDEQYF
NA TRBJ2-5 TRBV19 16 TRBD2 TGTGCCAGTAGTATGGTACGGGGGGTTGCTAAAGAGACCCAGTACTTC CASSMVRGVAKETQYF
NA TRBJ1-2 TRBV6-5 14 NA TGTGCCAGCAGCTCCCTCGGGGATAACTATGGCTACACCTTC CASSSLGDNYGYTF
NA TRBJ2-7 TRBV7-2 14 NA TGTGCCAGCAGCTCCCAGGGGTCGTTCTACGAGCAGTACTTC CASSSQGSFYEQYF
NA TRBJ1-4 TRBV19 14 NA TGTGCCAGTAGTACACAAGGCGGTTATGAAAAACTGTTTTTT CASSTQGGYEKLFF
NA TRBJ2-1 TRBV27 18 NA TGTGCCAGCAGTTTTAGCGCACAGAGCCTAGGCAGAGGAATTGAGCAGTTCTTC CASSFSAQSLGRGIEQFF
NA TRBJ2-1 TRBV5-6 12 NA TGTGCCAGCAGCTCTGGACTAAATGAGCAGTTCTTC CASSSGLNEQFF
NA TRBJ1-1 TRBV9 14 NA TGTGCCAGCAGCCCAGTCAGACAGCGCACTGAAGCTTTCTTT CASSPVRQRTEAFF
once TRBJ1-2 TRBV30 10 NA TGTGCCCGGGATGGGAATGGCTACACCTTC CARDGNGYTF
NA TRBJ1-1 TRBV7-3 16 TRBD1 TGTGCCAGCAGCACAGGCCCGGGACAGGGGAACACTGAAGCTTTCTTT CASSTGPGQGNTEAFF
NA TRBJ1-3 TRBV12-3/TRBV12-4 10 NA TGTGCCAGCATACGGGACACCATATATTTT CASIRDTIYF
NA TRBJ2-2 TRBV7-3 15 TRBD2 TGTGCCAGCAGCTCAGAGCGGGGGTTCGCCGGGGAGCTGTTTTTT CASSSERGFAGELFF
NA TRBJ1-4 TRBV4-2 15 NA TGTGCCAGCAGCCCGGAGCCAGTCTTTAATGAAAAACTGTTTTTT CASSPEPVFNEKLFF
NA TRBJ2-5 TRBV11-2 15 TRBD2 TGTGCCAGCAGCTTACTAGCGGGGGGGCAAGAGACCCAGTACTTC CASSLLAGGQETQYF
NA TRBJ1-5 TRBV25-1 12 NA TGTGCCAGCAGTCGAGGCAATCAGCCCCAGCATTTT CASSRGNQPQHF
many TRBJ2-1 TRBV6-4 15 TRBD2 TGTGCCAGCAGTGCAGGGACTAGCGGAGGGGATGAGCAGTTCTTC CASSAGTSGGDEQFF
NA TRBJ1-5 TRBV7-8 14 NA TGTGCCAGCAGCTCGGACAGAGTCAATCAGCCCCAGCATTTT CASSSDRVNQPQHF
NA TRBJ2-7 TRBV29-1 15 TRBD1 TGCAGCGTTGAAGATGACAGGGCATCCTCCTACGAGCAGTACTTC CSVEDDRASSYEQYF
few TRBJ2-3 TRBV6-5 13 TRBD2 TGTGCCAGCAACGGGAGGGCGACAGATACGCAGTATTTT CASNGRATDTQYF
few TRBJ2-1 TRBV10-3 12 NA TGTGCCATCAGTGAGATGCGGAATGAGCAGTTCTTC CAISEMRNEQFF
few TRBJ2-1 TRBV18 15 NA TGTGCCAGCTCACCAGGGCGGGGTCCCAACAATGAGCAGTTCTTC CASSPGRGPNNEQFF
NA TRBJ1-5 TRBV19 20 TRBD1 TGTGCCAGTAGTATGGGGCCAAATCGAGGGGGACAGGGTTATAATCAGCCCCAGCATTTT CASSMGPNRGGQGYNQPQHF
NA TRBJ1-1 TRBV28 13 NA TGTGCCAGCAGTTTATTAATGAACACTGAAGCTTTCTTT CASSLLMNTEAFF
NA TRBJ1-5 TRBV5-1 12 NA TGCGCCAGCAGCTCCAGAAATCAGCCCCAGCATTTT CASSSRNQPQHF
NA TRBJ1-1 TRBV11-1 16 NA TGTGCCAGCAGCCCCCGGGCCCGGAGGGTGGACACTGAAGCTTTCTTT CASSPRARRVDTEAFF
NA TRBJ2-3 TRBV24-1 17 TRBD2 TGTGCCACCAGCTCCAGTGGAGCGGGGATTAGCACAGATACGCAGTATTTT CATSSSGAGISTDTQYF
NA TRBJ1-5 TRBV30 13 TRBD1 TGTGCCTCAACGGTACAGGGGGACGGTCCCCAGCATTTT CASTVQGDGPQHF
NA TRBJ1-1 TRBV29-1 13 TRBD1 TGCAGCGTTGCGTTGGTAGGGGGCTCTGAAGCTTTCTTT CSVALVGGSEAFF
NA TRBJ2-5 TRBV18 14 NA TGTGCCAGCTCCCCTCCCCACGGGGGAGAGACCCAGTACTTC CASSPPHGGETQYF
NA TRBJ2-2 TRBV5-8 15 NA TGTGCCAGCAGCTTGATCACAGCGAACACCGGGGAGCTGTTTTTT CASSLITANTGELFF
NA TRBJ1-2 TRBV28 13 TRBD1 TGTGCCAGTTATCAGGGGGCAAAGACTGGCTACACCTTC CASYQGAKTGYTF
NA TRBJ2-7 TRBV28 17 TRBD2 TGTGCCAGCAGTGGACTCCCGGGACTAGCGGGGATATACGAGCAGTACTTC CASSGLPGLAGIYEQYF
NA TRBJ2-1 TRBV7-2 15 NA TGTGCCAGCAGCTCAGCCCTAAACAGCTACAATGAGCAGTTCTTC CASSSALNSYNEQFF
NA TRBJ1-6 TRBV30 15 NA TGTGCCTGGTGCCAAGGACAATCCTATAATTCACCCCTCCACTTT CAWCQGQSYNSPLHF